This TCR beta chain was obtained from a study of blood T cell repertoires in COVID-19. This clone has just one count. The germline CDR1 and CDR2 sequences are KGHSH and LQKENI. Between the trimmed V and J ends, which lost 3 bases and 5 bases, there was a span of 11 bases. This CDR3 spans 13 amino acids. This table comes from immunoSEQ multiplex PCR, and its TCRdb copy is limited to in-frame clones, with some not included. The table lists 250,000 to 300,000 clones, more than 85% of them singletons. Sequencing used peripheral blood. This rearrangement joins TRBV18 to TRBJ2-7; a possible D gene is TRBD1 (5 bases). The sequence was collected from a man aged 18 to 30 with active or convalescent COVID-19. The CDR3: CASSPGLVDEQYF. The CDR3 coding sequence is TGTGCCAGCTCACCGGGGCTAGTCGACGAGCAGTACTTC.